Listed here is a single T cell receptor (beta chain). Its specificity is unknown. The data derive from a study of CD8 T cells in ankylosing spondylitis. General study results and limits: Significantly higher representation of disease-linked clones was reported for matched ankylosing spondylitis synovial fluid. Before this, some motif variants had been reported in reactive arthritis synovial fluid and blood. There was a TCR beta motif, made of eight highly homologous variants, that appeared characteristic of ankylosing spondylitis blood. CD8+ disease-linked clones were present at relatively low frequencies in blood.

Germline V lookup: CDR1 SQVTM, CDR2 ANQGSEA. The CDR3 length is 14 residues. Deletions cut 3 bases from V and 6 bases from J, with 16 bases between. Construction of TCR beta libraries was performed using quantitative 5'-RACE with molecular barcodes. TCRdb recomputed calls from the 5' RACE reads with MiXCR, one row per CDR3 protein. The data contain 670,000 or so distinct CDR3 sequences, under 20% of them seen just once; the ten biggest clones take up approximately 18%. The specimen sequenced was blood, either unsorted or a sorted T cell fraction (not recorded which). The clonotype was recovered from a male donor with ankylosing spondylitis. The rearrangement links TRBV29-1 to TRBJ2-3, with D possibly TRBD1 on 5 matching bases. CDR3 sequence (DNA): TGCAGCGTTGATGCGTCAGGGCCAGCGGATACGCAGTATTTT. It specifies CSVDASGPADTQYF.